Presented here are 20 T cell receptor beta chains from one specimen sequenced in a study of tumor-infiltrating lymphocytes in localized non-small cell lung cancer. Sequencing was performed with immunoSEQ multiplex PCR; in TCRdb, only in-frame clones are kept and a portion is missing. Of tens of thousands of clones detected, roughly two thirds appear once; the ten largest clones hold roughly 5%. The source material was lung tumor tissue. The origin of the receptors is a human donor with non-small cell lung cancer.

The J gene is TRBJ2-5, the V gene TRBV7-9, with TRBD2 matching 7 bases. This CDR3 spans 14 amino acids. V gave up 1 base and J gave up 2 bases; unmatched junction bases: 1. Germline CDR1 is SEHNR and CDR2 is FQNEAQ (reference sequence). The CDR3 DNA sequence: TGTGCCAGCAGCTTAGGGGACTATCAAGAGACCCAGTACTTC. It specifies CASSLGDYQETQYF.

This clone was recorded only once. The chain links TRBV14 to TRBJ2-7; 7 nucleotides agree with TRBD2. This CDR3 has 13 residues. Trimming cost V 3 bases and J 4 bases; bases outside gene matches: 3. From germline, CDR1 is SGHDN and CDR2 FVKESK. CDR3 bases: TGTGCCAGCAGCCATGGGACTATTTACGAGCAGTACTTC. The encoded protein is CASSHGTIYEQYF.

The chain employs TRBV5-1 and TRBJ1-2; D remains unclear. CDR3 length: 13 residues. V lost 1 base and J 14 bases, leaving 18 bases between the germline ends. The germline CDR1 and CDR2 sequences are SGHRS and YFSETQ. In DNA form, the CDR3 reads TGCGCCAGCAGCTTGCTTTCGCAGAGAGGAAGTACCTTC. This codes for CASSLLSQRGSTF.

This rearrangement joins TRBV6-5 to TRBJ2-3, with D hard to call. Trimming removed 5 bases at V and 2 bases at J, with 11 bases between. The germline CDR1 and CDR2 sequences are MNHEY and SVGAGI. The CDR3 sequence is 14 residues long. The CDR3 DNA reads TGTGCCAGCAGTGAGTTGATTGACACAGATACGCAGTATTTT. Its protein is CASSELIDTDTQYF.

The rearrangement links TRBV5-1 to TRBJ2-7, with 7 bases lining up with TRBD1. Unmatched junction bases numbered 6, after V lost 2 bases and J lost 1 base. CDR1 and CDR2 from the germline V gene are SGHRS and YFSETQ. This CDR3 has 15 residues. The CDR3 DNA reads as TGCGCCAGCAGCTTCCAGACAGGGAGATCCTACGAGCAGTACTTC. This gives the protein CASSFQTGRSYEQYF.

The gene calls are TRBV10-3 and TRBJ2-7, with 7 positions matching TRBD2. The CDR3 totals 16 residues. Germline CDR1 ENHRY, CDR2 SYGVKD. The V segment lost 0 bases and the J segment 2 bases; nucleotides outside the gene matches: 7. CDR3 sequence: CAISESRGRQPYEQYF. The CDR3 DNA reads TGTGCCATCAGTGAGTCTCGCGGGAGACAACCCTACGAGCAGTACTTC.

V and J are TRBV6-1 and TRBJ2-7, with D unresolved. The V end was cut by 4 bases, the J end by 0 bases, with 10 bases between. This CDR3 region has 14 residues. Germline-derived CDR1 and CDR2 are MNHNS and SASEGT. DNA for the CDR3: TGTGCCAGCAGTGGTCAGACGGCCTCCTACGAGCAGTACTTC. Translating gives CASSGQTASYEQYF.

This chain connects TRBV5-4 to TRBJ1-2; TRBD1 matches 7 bases. This CDR3 has 14 amino acids. The junction had 4 bases not matched to a gene; V was cut back by 0 bases and J by 5 bases. CDR1 and CDR2 (germline): SGHNT, YYREEE (reference sequence). The CDR3, as DNA: TGTGCCAGCAGCTTGGGGGGGACAGATTATGGCTACACCTTC. This sequence encodes CASSLGGTDYGYTF.

This clone appeared a few times. The chain recombines TRBV5-1 with TRBJ1-1; D perhaps matches TRBD1 (5 bases). With 1 base removed from V and 7 bases from J, the gap between germline ends came to 11 bases. This CDR3 spans 13 amino acids. Germline V gene data show CDR1 as SGHRS and CDR2 as YFSETQ. CDR3 DNA sequence: TGCGCCAGCAGCTTGAACCAGGGTAATGAAGCTTTCTTT. Protein product: CASSLNQGNEAFF.

This clone appeared a few times. V is TRBV7-2 and J is TRBJ2-3, with D perhaps TRBD2 (6 bases). Trimming left V 5 bases short and J 2 bases short, with 17 bases between. The CDR3 runs to 16 residues. In germline, CDR1 is SGHTA, CDR2 FQGNSA. The CDR3 loop reads CASSRLGEAYTDTQYF. The CDR3 DNA is TGTGCCAGCAGCCGGTTGGGGGAGGCCTACACAGATACGCAGTATTTT.

This clone was seen a handful of times. The gene calls are TRBV18 and TRBJ2-7; 13 bases are shared with TRBD2. The CDR3 consists of 17 residues. The germline gives CDR1 KGHSH, CDR2 LQKENI. With 6 bases clipped from V and 2 bases from J, the junction kept 10 bases outside the gene matches. The CDR3 DNA follows: TGTGCCAGCTCGCCGGGACTAGCGGGATTTTCGGCCTACGAGCAGTACTTC. This gives the protein CASSPGLAGFSAYEQYF.

This clone was seen more than once but under ten times. The chain carries TRBV6-1 and TRBJ1-1; no clear D gene. Germline V gives CDR1 MNHNS, CDR2 SASEGT. This CDR3 is 11 amino acids long. V was shortened by 0 bases and J by 12 bases, with 8 bases between the two germline ends. The CDR3 DNA follows: TGTGCCAGCAGTGAAGCGCAACAATCTTTCTTT. Translation gives CASSEAQQSFF.

V gene TRBV9 combines with J gene TRBJ2-7; either TRBD1 or TRBD2 may supply D (5 bases each). Per germline, CDR1 SGDLS and CDR2 YYNGEE. The CDR3 consists of 18 residues. V lost 0 bases to trimming and J lost 2 bases, with 21 bases between them. CDR3 amino acids: CASSVAGTGTSPAYEQYF. CDR3 DNA: TGTGCCAGCAGCGTAGCCGGCACCGGGACCTCACCCGCCTACGAGCAGTACTTC.

This sequence joins TRBV2 and TRBJ2-7, with 7 nucleotides matching TRBD2. The germline V gene encodes CDR1 SNHLY and CDR2 FYNNEI. V lost 4 bases to trimming and J lost 9 bases; unmatched junction nucleotides: 15. The CDR3 has 15 residues. The CDR3 protein is CASSVYSGPLTGQYF. DNA of the CDR3: TGTGCCAGCAGTGTTTATAGCGGGCCCCTTACTGGGCAGTACTTC. Drawing the rest from reference TRBV2 and TRBJ2-7, the complete variable domain is EPEVTQTPSHQVTQMGQEVILRCVPISNHLYFYWYRQILGQKVEFLVSFYNNEISEKSEIFDDQFSVERPDGSNFTLKIRSTKLEDSAMYFCASSVYSGPLTGQYFGPGTRLTVT.

This chain links TRBV6-6 with TRBJ2-2, with D hard to call. Germline CDR1 and CDR2: MNHNY and SVGAGI (reference sequence). V was cut by 8 bases and J by 3 bases, with 13 bases left in between. The length of the CDR3 is 14 residues. The chain's CDR3 is CASVDNGYTGELFF. The DNA of the CDR3 is TGTGCCAGCGTAGATAATGGGTACACCGGGGAGCTGTTTTTT.

Comment on this clone: One junction end disagrees with the germline gene, perhaps due to a read error. The chain couples TRBV6-1 to TRBJ1-4; 8 nucleotides line up with TRBD1. CDR1 MNHNS and CDR2 SASEGT come from the germline V gene. The CDR3 is made up of 15 amino acids. For the CDR3, the DNA is TGTGCCTGCAGGACAGGGCCGACGGCTAATGAAAAACTGTTTTTT. It yields the protein CACRTGPTANEKLFF.

V gene TRBV5-6 combines with J gene TRBJ2-7; D may be TRBD2 (5 bases). This CDR3 has 15 amino acids. V lost 0 bases to trimming and J lost 7 bases, with 17 bases between them. Germline CDR1 SGHDT, CDR2 YYEEEE. This chain's CDR3 is CASSLASGSSGEQYF. CDR3 nucleotide sequence: TGTGCCAGCAGCTTGGCCAGTGGCTCCTCGGGGGAGCAGTACTTC.

The chain combines TRBV10-3 with TRBJ1-4; D unresolved. Germline CDR1 is ENHRY and CDR2 is SYGVKD. Deletions cut 2 bases from V and 2 bases from J, with 3 bases between. CDR3 length equals 13 residues. The CDR3 sequence is CAISENTNEKLFF. The CDR3 region has the DNA TGTGCCATCAGTGAGAACACTAATGAAAAACTGTTTTTT.

The V gene is TRBV29-1, the J gene TRBJ2-7; weak D call: TRBD2 (7 bases). This CDR3 is built from 14 residues. CDR1 and CDR2 (germline): SQVTM, ANQGSEA. V shed 6 bases and J shed 2 bases, with 17 bases lying between them. The CDR3 DNA reads TGCAGCGTGAGGGAGGGACACCTCCCCTACGAGCAGTACTTC. Amino acid sequence: CSVREGHLPYEQYF.

The V call is TRBV4-1, the J call TRBJ1-1; D not certain. CDR1 is MGHRA and CDR2 is YSYEKL in the germline V gene. The CDR3 spans 13 residues. The V gene lost 0 bases and the J gene lost 1 base, with 3 bases spanning the gap. CDR3 loop: CASSQDGNTEAFF. DNA of the CDR3: TGCGCCAGCAGCCAAGACGGGAACACTGAAGCTTTCTTT.